The 8 T cell receptor beta chains below come from one sample, sequenced in a study of T cell repertoires in cytomegalovirus infection. Their specific antigens are unknown. TCRdb processed the reads anew with MiXCR; each CDR3 protein has one entry. The sample comprises tens of thousands of distinct CDR3 sequences, more than 20% of which are singletons, and roughly two thirds rests with the top ten. This material consisted of CD8+ T cells from cultured PBMCs, taken from culture after CMV antigen stimulation. Receptors were obtained from a human donor in good health (CMV status not recorded). Some clones in this sample may be carry-over from other donors' samples.

Only a few counts were recorded for this clonotype. V gene TRBV6-2 or TRBV6-3 combines with J gene TRBJ2-7; D is unclear. The germline gives CDR1 MNHEY, CDR2 SVGEGT. The ends were cut back, 5 bases at V and 1 base at J, with 3 bases in the middle. CDR3 size: 11 residues. Here the CDR3 DNA reads TGTGCCAGCAGTCGTTCCTACGAGCAGTACTTC. Amino acids: CASSRSYEQYF.

This sequence joins TRBV7-9 and TRBJ2-7; 9 bases are a match to TRBD1. Trimming took 5 bases from V and 6 from J; bases not matched to a gene: 8. Germline CDR1 and CDR2: SEHNR and FQNEAQ (reference sequence). This CDR3 has 14 amino acids. The CDR3 protein is CASSRTGDVSEQYF. The CDR3 DNA sequence: TGTGCCAGCAGCCGGACAGGGGACGTAAGCGAGCAGTACTTC.

This clonotype was picked up a small number of times. The gene calls are TRBV5-5 and TRBJ1-1; D unresolved. V lost 8 bases to trimming and J lost 1 base, with 12 bases between them. Germline loops: CDR1 SGHKS, CDR2 YYEKEE (reference sequence). The CDR3 sequence is 13 residues long. As DNA, the CDR3 is TGTGCCAGTTATATAGGGCCGAACACTGAAGCTTTCTTT. Encoded protein: CASYIGPNTEAFF.

The chain links TRBV27 to TRBJ2-7; the D gene could be TRBD1 or TRBD2 (5 bases each). Trimming removed 9 bases at V and 2 bases at J, with 11 bases between. The CDR3 length is 12 residues. Germline CDR1 and CDR2: MNHEY and SMNVEV (reference sequence). This CDR3 is CASGDGTYEQYF. CDR3 coding DNA: TGTGCCAGTGGGGACGGGACCTACGAGCAGTACTTC.

This clonotype was found many times. One junction end does not reproduce the germline sequence, and a read error may be involved. The chain has TRBV7-2 and TRBJ1-1; D perhaps matches TRBD1 (5 bases). The germline CDR1 and CDR2 sequences are SGHTA and FQGNSA. The CDR3 sequence is 14 residues long. The CDR3 region is CASSWISRAEVQDF. The CDR3 bases are TGTGCCAGCAGCTGGATCTCCAGGGCCGAGGTTCAGGACTTT.

The V call is TRBV27, the J call TRBJ2-3, with D unclear. The ends were cut back, 3 bases at V and 1 base at J, with 14 bases in the middle. In germline, CDR1 is MNHEY, CDR2 SMNVEV (reference sequence). The CDR3 covers 16 residues. CDR3 residues: CASSLYKVQGTDTQYF. The CDR3 DNA follows: TGTGCCAGCAGTTTGTACAAGGTACAAGGCACAGATACGCAGTATTTT.

A few counts support this clonotype. The rearrangement links TRBV6-2 or TRBV6-3 to TRBJ2-4; TRBD1 aligns across 7 bases. The CDR3 is 12 amino acids. Trimming cost V 5 bases and J 13 bases; bases outside gene matches: 8. Germline lookup yields CDR1 MNHEY and CDR2 SVGEGT. The CDR3 DNA follows: TGTGCCAGCAGTGTCGGGACAGAAATCCAGTACTTC. This encodes CASSVGTEIQYF.

This clonotype was counted only a few times. This chain links TRBV5-8 with TRBJ1-2; the D gene is possibly TRBD1 (6 bases). CDR1 is SGHTS and CDR2 is YDEGEE in the germline V gene. V lost 2 bases, J lost 6 bases, and 14 bases lay in between. CDR3 length equals 14 residues. The CDR3 DNA follows: TGTGCCAGCAGCTTCTCAGGGGATGGGGATGGCTACACCTTC. It encodes CASSFSGDGDGYTF.